These 27 T cell receptor beta chains share one sample of origin, sequenced in a study of breast tumors, draining lymph nodes, adjacent tissues. TCRdb recomputed calls from the multiplex PCR reads with MiXCR, one row per CDR3 protein. The sample shows 200,000 or so distinct CDR3 sequences, 31% of them seen only once. The lymph nodes were axillary draining lymph nodes from breast cancer patients. Sequences were obtained from axillary lymph node tissue. The source of these receptors is a female donor with breast cancer. Some clones in this sample may be carry-over from other donors' samples.

This clonotype was detected ten times or more. CDR3 in DNA: TGTGCCAGCAGTTTGGGACAGAACTTCTATGGCTACACCTTC. Translating it yields CASSLGQNFYGYTF. The rearrangement joins TRBV12-3 or TRBV12-4 to TRBJ1-2; TRBD1 aligns across 7 bases. The CDR3 is 14 amino acids. Unmatched junction bases numbered 5, after V lost 3 bases and J lost 4 bases.

To note about this clonotype: A much more abundant neighbour one base away suggests this may be a read error. The chain has TRBV5-1 and TRBJ1-2; D remains ambiguous. The germline V gene encodes CDR1 SGHRS and CDR2 YFSETQ. V was shortened by 0 bases and J by 3 bases, with 9 bases between the two germline ends. The CDR3 is 14 amino acids. This chain's CDR3 is CASSLDQADYGYTF. Here the CDR3 DNA reads TGCGCCAGCAGCTTGGACCAGGCGGACTATGGCTACACCTTC.

The genes are TRBV5-4 and TRBJ2-7; D not certain. Germline CDR1 SGHNT, CDR2 YYREEE (reference sequence). Trimming took off 4 bases at V and 0 bases at J, with 11 bases between the two ends. CDR3 length: 14 amino acids. As DNA, the CDR3 is TGTGCCAGCAGCAACGCCTGGACCTCCTACGAGCAGTACTTC. It translates to CASSNAWTSYEQYF.

This clonotype was seen a handful of times. The chain employs TRBV25-1 and TRBJ1-1; TRBD1 is a possible D gene (5 bases). The V end was cut by 2 bases, the J end by 0 bases, with 7 bases between. Germline V lookup: CDR1 MGHDK, CDR2 SYGVNS. The CDR3 is 14 amino acids. The CDR3 region is CASSEAGVNTEAFF. As DNA, the CDR3 is TGTGCCAGCAGTGAAGCGGGGGTGAACACTGAAGCTTTCTTT.

This clonotype was recorded at least ten times. The rearrangement links TRBV30 to TRBJ2-7; 9 nucleotides line up with TRBD1. This CDR3 comprises 13 residues. V trimming: 3 bases; J trimming: 3 bases; junction bases outside the gene matches: 3. Looked up from germline, CDR1 is GTSNPN and CDR2 is SVGIG (reference sequence). CDR3 loop: CAWSLTGGYEQYF. The CDR3 DNA reads TGTGCCTGGAGCCTGACAGGGGGCTACGAGCAGTACTTC.

Points on this clonotype: A single base separates this from a much larger clone, so it may be a read error. The V gene is TRBV20-1, the J gene TRBJ2-1, with 14 bases fitting TRBD2. The CDR3 loop spans 17 amino acids. Germline values: CDR1 DFQATT, CDR2 SNEGSKA (reference sequence). V trimming: 1 base; J trimming: 1 base; junction bases outside the gene matches: 3. CDR3 residues: CSARGLAGGASYNEQFF. In DNA form, the CDR3 reads TGCAGTGCTAGAGGACTAGCGGGAGGGGCGTCCTACAATGAGCAGTTCTTC.

This CDR3 reads CASSLLEDFYGYTF. The CDR3 DNA is TGTGCCAGCAGCTTACTCGAGGATTTCTATGGCTACACCTTC. The chain combines TRBV7-3 with TRBJ1-2, with no clear D. Germline loops: CDR1 SGHTA, CDR2 FQGTGA. The CDR3 extends over 14 amino acids. V lost 2 bases and J 4 bases, leaving 11 bases between the germline ends.

Ten or more counts support this clonotype. The V and J genes are TRBV28 and TRBJ1-4; 9 positions agree with TRBD1. The V segment lost 6 bases and the J segment 6 bases; nucleotides outside the gene matches: 8. The CDR3 runs to 15 residues. Germline V gene sequence: CDR1 MDHEN, CDR2 SYDVKM. The CDR3 DNA is TGTGCCAGCAGGCTCCCGGGACAGGGTGATGAAAAACTGTTTTTT. This translates into CASRLPGQGDEKLFF.

This clonotype has just one count. The chain recombines TRBV13 with TRBJ1-2; the D is unclear. Germline-derived CDR1 and CDR2 are PRHDT and FYEKMQ (reference sequence). Trimming removed 5 bases from V and 12 bases from J, with 22 bases in between. CDR3 length equals 14 residues. The CDR3 here is CASSQMTYHSGNTF. Here the CDR3 DNA reads TGTGCCAGCAGCCAAATGACCTACCACTCTGGAAACACCTTC.

This chain connects TRBV5-5 to TRBJ2-7; 7 bases are shared with TRBD1. With 4 bases clipped from V and 3 bases from J, the junction kept 10 bases outside the gene matches. This CDR3 spans 15 amino acids. Germline assignment: CDR1 SGHKS and CDR2 YYEKEE (reference sequence). The CDR3 loop reads CASSPGTVDSYEQYF. In nucleotides, the CDR3 is TGTGCCAGCAGCCCCGGGACAGTGGATAGCTACGAGCAGTACTTC.

This clonotype was seen ten or more times. This chain links TRBV19 with TRBJ1-2; D perhaps matches TRBD1 (6 bases). Per germline, CDR1 LNHDA and CDR2 SQIVND (reference sequence). V lost 7 bases and J 4 bases, leaving 16 bases between the germline ends. This CDR3 is 14 amino acids long. This CDR3 is CASNLRGAVYGYTF. CDR3 DNA sequence: TGTGCCAGTAACCTACGGGGGGCGGTCTATGGCTACACCTTC.

This clonotype was seen at least ten times. The V call is TRBV30, the J call TRBJ2-7, with a possible D match to TRBD2 (5 bases). The CDR3 runs to 14 residues. CDR1 GTSNPN and CDR2 SVGIG come from the germline V gene (reference sequence). With 2 bases removed from V and 0 bases from J, the gap between germline ends came to 11 bases. In DNA, the CDR3 is TGTGCCTGGAGTAGGAGGTTTAGCTCCTACGAGCAGTACTTC. This translates into CAWSRRFSSYEQYF.

This clonotype was seen at least ten times. The V gene is TRBV19, the J gene TRBJ1-2, with D unclear. This CDR3 contains 14 residues. The V gene lost 2 bases and the J gene lost 0 bases, with 7 bases spanning the gap. The germline V gene has CDR1 LNHDA and CDR2 SQIVND (reference sequence). CDR3 DNA: TGTGCCAGTAGTATAAAGAACTCTAACTATGGCTACACCTTC. This encodes CASSIKNSNYGYTF.

This clonotype was observed a handful of times. A much more abundant neighbour one base away suggests this may be a read error. The rearrangement joins TRBV11-3 to TRBJ2-5; D possibly corresponds to TRBD2 (6 bases). Per germline, CDR1 SGHNT and CDR2 YENEEA. The CDR3 runs 13 residues. In nucleotides, the CDR3 is TGTGCCAGCAGCCGGGGGTACCAAGCGACCCAGTACTTC. Encoded protein: CASSRGYQATQYF.

A few counts support this clonotype. This chain links TRBV28 with TRBJ1-5; D might be TRBD1 (5 bases). The germline CDR1 and CDR2 sequences are MDHEN and SYDVKM. CDR3 size: 16 residues. Trimming pared 6 bases from V and 0 bases from J, leaving 15 bases between. The CDR3 region is CASSAPGPSSNQPQHF. CDR3 sequence (DNA): TGTGCCAGCAGCGCGCCGGGACCTAGTAGCAATCAGCCCCAGCATTTT. Complete variable domain (other parts from reference TRBV28 and TRBJ1-5): DVKVTQSSRYLVKRTGEKVFLECVQDMDHENMFWYRQDPGLGLRLIYFSYDVKMKEKGDIPEGYSVSREKKERFSLILESASTNQTSMYLCASSAPGPSSNQPQHFGDGTRLSIL.

The chain links TRBV9 to TRBJ2-2; no clear D gene. The V gene's germline CDR1 is SGDLS and CDR2 YYNGEE. The CDR3 consists of 13 residues. Trimming took 4 bases from V and 6 from J, leaving 10 bases between them. CDR3 coding DNA: TGTGCCAGCAGCCTTCACGTCCCCGGGGAGCTGTTTTTT. This codes for CASSLHVPGELFF.

This clonotype was seen ten or more times. This rearrangement joins TRBV29-1 to TRBJ2-5, with 12 bases identical to TRBD2. The CDR3 is made up of 14 amino acids. CDR1 is SQVTM and CDR2 is ANQGSEA in the germline V gene. V dropped 7 bases and J dropped 1; count of bases not matched to a gene: 4. The CDR3 is CSALAGGTQETQYF. In DNA, the CDR3 is TGCAGCGCACTAGCGGGGGGAACCCAAGAGACCCAGTACTTC.

This clonotype appeared many times. This rearrangement joins TRBV20-1 to TRBJ1-2, with D uncertain. Germline V lookup: CDR1 DFQATT, CDR2 SNEGSKA (reference sequence). The CDR3 has 14 amino acids. V was trimmed by 1 base and J by 6 bases, leaving 15 bases between them. CDR3 residues: CSARATVLADGYTF. CDR3 DNA: TGCAGTGCTAGAGCTACAGTTCTAGCGGATGGCTACACCTTC.

V gene TRBV4-1 combines with J gene TRBJ2-7; 10 bases line up with TRBD2. Trimming at V came to 0 bases and at J to 5 bases, leaving 7 bases not matched to a gene. CDR1 is MGHRA, CDR2 YSYEKL, per germline. CDR3 length equals 16 residues. The CDR3 DNA sequence: TGCGCCAGCAGCCAAGAAAGCGGGGGGGGATTAGACGAGCAGTACTTC. Its translation: CASSQESGGGLDEQYF.

This clonotype was observed a handful of times. Being one base from a much bigger clone, this may be a read error. J is TRBJ1-2 and V is TRBV5-8, with D tentatively TRBD1 (5 bases). The germline V and J ends were trimmed by 4 bases and 3 bases, with 13 bases remaining between them. The CDR3 length is 14 residues. Germline V lookup: CDR1 SGHTS, CDR2 YDEGEE. The CDR3 DNA reads as TGTGCCAGCAGCCCAACGGGACCGTACTATGGCTACACCTTC. Its protein is CASSPTGPYYGYTF.

V usage is TRBV7-3 and J usage is TRBJ2-7; 9 bases map to TRBD1. Per germline, CDR1 SGHTA and CDR2 FQGTGA. V lost 2 bases and J lost 5; bases outside the gene matches: 4. The CDR3 runs 14 residues. The CDR3 nucleotides are TGTGCCAGCAGCTTATCGGACAGGGGCCACGAGCAGTACTTC. Amino acid sequence: CASSLSDRGHEQYF.

The sample holds many counts of this clonotype. Compared with germline, one end of the junction differs, possibly owing to a read error. The chain employs TRBV7-7 and TRBJ2-7, with 7 bases identical to TRBD2. Germline V lookup: CDR1 SSHAT, CDR2 FNYEAQ (reference sequence). This CDR3 has 13 residues. The CDR3 loop reads CASSRGGRDEQYF. DNA of the CDR3: TGTGCTAGCAGCCGCGGAGGGAGGGACGAGCAGTACTTC.

This clonotype was found many times. As DNA, the CDR3 is TGTGCCAGCAGTATATCGGGACCAAATTCACCCCTCCACTTT. Translating it yields CASSISGPNSPLHF. The gene calls are TRBV28 and TRBJ1-6, with a possible D match to TRBD1 (5 bases). Germline-derived CDR1 and CDR2 are MDHEN and SYDVKM. The CDR3 runs 14 residues. V dropped 5 bases and J dropped 7 bases, with 12 bases sitting between them.

This clonotype was counted ten times or more. The chain recombines TRBV12-5 with TRBJ2-1; TRBD1 aligns across 8 bases. The trim removed 1 base at V and 2 bases at J, leaving 19 bases unmatched. Germline CDR1 and CDR2: LGHNT and FRNRAP. This CDR3 is built from 21 residues. CDR3 sequence (DNA): TGTGCTAGTGGTTTGGAGAGACAGGGGCCGACACGCCATCCTCCCTACAATGAGCAGTTCTTC. Translation: CASGLERQGPTRHPPYNEQFF.

Concerning this clonotype itself: Likely a read error: the CDR3 ends without its conserved phenylalanine or tryptophan. The chain joins TRBV20-1 to TRBJ1-6; D ambiguous. V was clipped by 5 bases and J by 3 bases, with 8 bases between them. The CDR3 has 13 amino acids. CDR1 and CDR2 from the germline V gene are DFQATT and SNEGSKA (reference sequence). The CDR3: CSAVRGYNSPLHS. Here the CDR3 DNA reads TGCAGTGCTGTACGGGGCTATAATTCACCCCTCCACTCT.

The V gene is TRBV18, the J gene TRBJ2-1; 8 bases line up with TRBD1. The CDR3 is 16 residues long. In germline, CDR1 is KGHSH, CDR2 LQKENI. V lost 0 bases and J lost 5; bases outside the gene matches: 6. In nucleotides, the CDR3 is TGTGCCAGCTCACCACCGAGGGGGACAGGCGACAATGAGCAGTTCTTC. It codes for CASSPPRGTGDNEQFF.

In its sample, this clonotype was seen many times. The rearrangement uses TRBV10-3 and TRBJ2-7; D is possibly TRBD2 (5 bases). In germline, CDR1 is ENHRY, CDR2 SYGVKD. Between the trimmed V and J ends, which lost 6 bases and 6 bases, there was a span of 15 bases. This CDR3 region has 13 residues. The CDR3 sequence is CAIRALGEVEQYF. The CDR3, as DNA: TGTGCCATCAGGGCTTTGGGAGAAGTCGAGCAGTACTTC.